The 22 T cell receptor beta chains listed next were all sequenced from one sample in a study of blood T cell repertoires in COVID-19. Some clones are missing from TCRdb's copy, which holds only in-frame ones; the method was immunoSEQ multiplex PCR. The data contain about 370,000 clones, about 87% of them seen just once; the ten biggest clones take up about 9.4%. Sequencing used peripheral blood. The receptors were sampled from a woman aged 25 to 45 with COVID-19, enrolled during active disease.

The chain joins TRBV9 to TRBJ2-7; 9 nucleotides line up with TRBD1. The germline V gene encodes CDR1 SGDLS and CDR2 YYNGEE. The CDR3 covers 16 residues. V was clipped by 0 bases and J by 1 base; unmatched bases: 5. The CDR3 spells CASSVDGTGNSYEQYF. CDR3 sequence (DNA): TGTGCCAGCAGCGTAGATGGGACAGGGAATTCCTACGAGCAGTACTTC.

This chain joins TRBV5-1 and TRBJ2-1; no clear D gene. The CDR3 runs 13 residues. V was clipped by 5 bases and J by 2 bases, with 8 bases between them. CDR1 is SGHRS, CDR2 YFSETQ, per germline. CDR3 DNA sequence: TGCGCCAGCAGTGAGGATACCTACAATGAGCAGTTCTTC. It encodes CASSEDTYNEQFF.

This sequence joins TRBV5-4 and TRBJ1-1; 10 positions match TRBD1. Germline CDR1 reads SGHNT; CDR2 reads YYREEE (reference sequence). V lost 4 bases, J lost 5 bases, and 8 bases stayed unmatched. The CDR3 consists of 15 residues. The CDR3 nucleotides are TGTGCCAGCAGCGCTATGAGGACAGGGGGGACTGAAGCTTTCTTT. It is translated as CASSAMRTGGTEAFF. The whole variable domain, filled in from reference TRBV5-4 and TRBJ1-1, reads ETGVTQSPTHLIKTRGQQVTLRCSSQSGHNTVSWYQQALGQGPQFIFQYYREEENGRGNFPPRFSGLQFPNYSSELNVNALELDDSALYLCASSAMRTGGTEAFFGQGTRLTVV.

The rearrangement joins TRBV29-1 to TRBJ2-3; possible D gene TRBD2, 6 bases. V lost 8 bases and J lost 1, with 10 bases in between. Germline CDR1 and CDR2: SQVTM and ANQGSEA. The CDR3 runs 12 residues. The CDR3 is CSLSGGTDTQYF. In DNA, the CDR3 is TGCAGCCTTTCGGGGGGCACAGATACGCAGTATTTT.

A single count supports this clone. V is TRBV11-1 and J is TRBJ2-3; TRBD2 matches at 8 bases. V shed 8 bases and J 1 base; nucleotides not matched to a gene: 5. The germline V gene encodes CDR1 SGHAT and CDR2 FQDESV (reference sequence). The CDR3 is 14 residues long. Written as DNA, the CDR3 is TGTGCCAGCCGGAGCGGGAGTGGCACAGATACGCAGTATTTT. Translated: CASRSGSGTDTQYF.

CDR3 residues: CASSPVQGHQPQHF. CDR3 DNA: TGTGCCAGCAGCCCAGTACAGGGACATCAGCCCCAGCATTTT. The chain uses TRBV7-9 and TRBJ1-5, with D maybe TRBD1 (6 bases). This CDR3 has 14 residues. Germline CDR1 SEHNR, CDR2 FQNEAQ (reference sequence). The ends were cut back, 5 bases at V and 5 bases at J, with 13 bases in the middle.

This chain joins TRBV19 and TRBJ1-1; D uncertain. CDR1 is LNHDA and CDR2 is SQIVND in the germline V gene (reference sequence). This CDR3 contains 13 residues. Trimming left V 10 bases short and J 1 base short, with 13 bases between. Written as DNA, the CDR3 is TGTGCCACCGAGTCCCTTGGGAACACTGAAGCTTTCTTT. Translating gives CATESLGNTEAFF.

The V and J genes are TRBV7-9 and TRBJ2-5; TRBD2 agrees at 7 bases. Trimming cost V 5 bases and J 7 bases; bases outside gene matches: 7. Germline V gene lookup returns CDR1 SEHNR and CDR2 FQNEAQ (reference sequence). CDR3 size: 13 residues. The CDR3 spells CASSQGRVGTQYF. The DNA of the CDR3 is TGTGCCAGCAGCCAAGGGAGGGTCGGGACCCAGTACTTC.

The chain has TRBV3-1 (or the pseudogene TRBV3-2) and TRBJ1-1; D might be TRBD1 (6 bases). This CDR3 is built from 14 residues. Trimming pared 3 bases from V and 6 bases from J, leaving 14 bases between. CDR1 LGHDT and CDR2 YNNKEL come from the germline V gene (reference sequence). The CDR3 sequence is CASSQLGANAEAFF. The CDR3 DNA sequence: TGTGCCAGCAGCCAGTTGGGGGCTAACGCTGAAGCTTTCTTT.

The CDR3 DNA reads as TGTGCCAGCAGCTTAGGTATTGGGGGAGGACAAGAGACCCAGTACTTC. Amino acids: CASSLGIGGGQETQYF. The chain carries TRBV7-8 and TRBJ2-5; tentative D call: TRBD2 (6 bases). Germline lookup yields CDR1 SGHVS and CDR2 FQNEAQ. This CDR3 has 16 amino acids. Between the trimmed V and J ends, which lost 1 base and 2 bases, there was a span of 14 bases.

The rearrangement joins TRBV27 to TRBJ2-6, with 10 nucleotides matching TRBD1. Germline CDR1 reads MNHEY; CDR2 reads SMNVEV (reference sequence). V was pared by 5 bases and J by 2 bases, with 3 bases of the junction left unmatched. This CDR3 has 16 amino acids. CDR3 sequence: CASSGTGVAGANVLTF. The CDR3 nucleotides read TGTGCCAGCAGTGGGACAGGGGTTGCTGGGGCCAACGTCCTGACTTTC.

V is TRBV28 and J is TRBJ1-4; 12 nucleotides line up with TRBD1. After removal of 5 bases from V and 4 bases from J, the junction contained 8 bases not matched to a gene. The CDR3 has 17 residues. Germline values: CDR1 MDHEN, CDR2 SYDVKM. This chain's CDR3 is CASSPGTGGDDNEKLFF. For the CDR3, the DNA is TGTGCCAGCAGTCCCGGGACAGGGGGCGACGATAATGAAAAACTGTTTTTT.

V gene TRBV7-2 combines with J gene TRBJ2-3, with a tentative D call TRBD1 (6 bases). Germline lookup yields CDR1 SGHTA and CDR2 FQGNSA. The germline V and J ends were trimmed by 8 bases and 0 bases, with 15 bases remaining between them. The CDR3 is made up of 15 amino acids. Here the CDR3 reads CASYGTSPSTDTQYF. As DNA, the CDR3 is TGTGCCAGCTATGGGACATCTCCTAGCACAGATACGCAGTATTTT.

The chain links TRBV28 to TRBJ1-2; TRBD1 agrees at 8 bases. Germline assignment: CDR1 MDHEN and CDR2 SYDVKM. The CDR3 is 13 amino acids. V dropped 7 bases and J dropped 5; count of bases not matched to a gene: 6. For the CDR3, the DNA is TGTGCCAGCACCATGGACAGGGTATATGGCTACACCTTC. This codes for CASTMDRVYGYTF.

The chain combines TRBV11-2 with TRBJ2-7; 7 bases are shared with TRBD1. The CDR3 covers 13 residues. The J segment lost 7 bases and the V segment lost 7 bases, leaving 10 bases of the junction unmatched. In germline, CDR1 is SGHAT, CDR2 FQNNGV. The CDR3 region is CASTVGQLYEQYF. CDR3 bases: TGTGCCAGCACAGTGGGACAGTTATATGAGCAGTACTTC.

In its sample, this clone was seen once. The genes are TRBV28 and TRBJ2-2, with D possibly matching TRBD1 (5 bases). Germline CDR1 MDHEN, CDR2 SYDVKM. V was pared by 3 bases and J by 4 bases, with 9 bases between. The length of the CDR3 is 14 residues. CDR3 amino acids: CASSFDRATGELFF. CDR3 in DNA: TGTGCCAGCAGTTTTGACAGAGCCACCGGGGAGCTGTTTTTT.

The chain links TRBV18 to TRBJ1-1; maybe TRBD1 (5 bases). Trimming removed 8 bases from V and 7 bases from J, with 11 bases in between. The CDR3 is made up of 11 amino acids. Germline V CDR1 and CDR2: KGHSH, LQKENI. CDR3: CASRMGGEAFF. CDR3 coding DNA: TGTGCCAGCCGAATGGGGGGTGAAGCTTTCTTT.

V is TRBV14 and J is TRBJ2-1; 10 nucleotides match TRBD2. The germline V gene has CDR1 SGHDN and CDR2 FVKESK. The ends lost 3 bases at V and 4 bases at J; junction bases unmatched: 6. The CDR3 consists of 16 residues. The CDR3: CASSQQLAGLYNEQFF. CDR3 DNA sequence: TGTGCCAGCAGCCAGCAACTAGCGGGACTTTACAATGAGCAGTTCTTC.

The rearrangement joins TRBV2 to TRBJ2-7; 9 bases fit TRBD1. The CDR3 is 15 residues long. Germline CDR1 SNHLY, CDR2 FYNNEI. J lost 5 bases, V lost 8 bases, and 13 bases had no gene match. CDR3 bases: TGTGCCAGCGATGGGGCCGGGACAGGGTACGACGAGCAGTACTTC. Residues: CASDGAGTGYDEQYF. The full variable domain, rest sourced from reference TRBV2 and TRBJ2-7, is EPEVTQTPSHQVTQMGQEVILRCVPISNHLYFYWYRQILGQKVEFLVSFYNNEISEKSEIFDDQFSVERPDGSNFTLKIRSTKLEDSAMYFCASDGAGTGYDEQYFGPGTRLTVT.

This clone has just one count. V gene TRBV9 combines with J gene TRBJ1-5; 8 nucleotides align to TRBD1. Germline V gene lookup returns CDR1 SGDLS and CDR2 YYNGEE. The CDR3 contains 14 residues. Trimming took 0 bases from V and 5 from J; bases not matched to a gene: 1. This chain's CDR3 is CASSVGTGYQPQHF. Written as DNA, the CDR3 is TGTGCCAGCAGCGTAGGGACAGGGTATCAGCCCCAGCATTTT.

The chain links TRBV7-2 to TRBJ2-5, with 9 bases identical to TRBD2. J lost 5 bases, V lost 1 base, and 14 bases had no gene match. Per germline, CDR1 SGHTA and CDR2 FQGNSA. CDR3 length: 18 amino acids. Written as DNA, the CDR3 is TGTGCCAGCAGCTTAGGGGTTCCAGCGGGAGGTTACGAGGAGACCCAGTACTTC. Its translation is CASSLGVPAGGYEETQYF.

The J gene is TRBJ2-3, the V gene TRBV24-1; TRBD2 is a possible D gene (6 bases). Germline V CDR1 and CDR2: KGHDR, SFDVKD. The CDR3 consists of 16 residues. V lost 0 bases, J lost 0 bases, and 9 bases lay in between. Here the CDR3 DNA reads TGTGCCACCAGTGATTTGGGTAGCGGAAGCACAGATACGCAGTATTTT. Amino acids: CATSDLGSGSTDTQYF.